The sequence of this T cell receptor beta chain was determined in a study of shared clonotypes between healthy human individuals. Study outcomes and limitations: Roughly 5% was the fraction of naive CD4 clonotypes found shared across several donors. Among non-shared clonotypes, generation probabilities were lower than among those shared by all four donors.

Germline V gives CDR1 SGHNT, CDR2 YYREEE (reference sequence). The CDR3 length is 14 residues. The V and J ends lost 0 bases and 4 bases respectively, with 10 bases between them. As for this clone: Antigen specificity is unknown.

Repertoires were generated with immunoSEQ multiplex PCR, while TCRdb's copy carries only in-frame clones and drops some. The sample includes a few hundred thousand clones, 65% to 70% seen only once; the top ten take 11%. The sequenced material came from memory CD4+ T cells sorted from blood. Described subset: CD45RA-negative fraction. The chain employs TRBV5-4 and TRBJ1-2; D is uncertain. This receptor was taken from a man aged 30 to 39 in good health. CDR3 region: CASSLGGPIYGYTF. CDR3 nucleotide sequence: TGTGCCAGCAGCTTGGGCGGTCCGATCTATGGCTACACCTTC.